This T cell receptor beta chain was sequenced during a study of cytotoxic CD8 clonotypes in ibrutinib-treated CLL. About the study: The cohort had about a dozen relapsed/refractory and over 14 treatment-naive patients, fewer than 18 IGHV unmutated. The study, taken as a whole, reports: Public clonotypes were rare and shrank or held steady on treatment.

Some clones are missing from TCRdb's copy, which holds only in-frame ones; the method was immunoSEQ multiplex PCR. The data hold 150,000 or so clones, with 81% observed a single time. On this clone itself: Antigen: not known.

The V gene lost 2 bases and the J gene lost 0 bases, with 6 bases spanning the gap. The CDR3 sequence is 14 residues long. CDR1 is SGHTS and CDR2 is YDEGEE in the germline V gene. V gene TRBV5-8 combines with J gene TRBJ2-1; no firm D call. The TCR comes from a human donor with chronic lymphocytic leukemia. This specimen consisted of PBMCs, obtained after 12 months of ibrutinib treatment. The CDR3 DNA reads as TGTGCCAGCAGCTTCGAAGGCTCCTACAATGAGCAGTTCTTC. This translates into CASSFEGSYNEQFF. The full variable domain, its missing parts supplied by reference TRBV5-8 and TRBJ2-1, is EAGVTQSPTHLIKTRGQQATLRCSPISGHTSVYWYQQALGLGLQFLLWYDEGEERNRGNFPPRFSGRQFPNYSSELNVNALELEDSALYLCASSFEGSYNEQFFGPGTRLTVL.